This is a list of T cell receptor beta chains from one sample in a study of shared clonotypes between healthy human individuals. Assay: immunoSEQ multiplex PCR; the TCRdb copy retains only in-frame clones and omits some. The table has around 580,000 clones, 95% to 98% seen once. Sequencing was performed on naive CD8+ T cells sorted from blood. These receptors all come from a man aged 25-40 years in good health. CDR3s include the opening cysteine and the closing phenylalanine or tryptophan. A D gene is named only where the DNA matches it firmly. Only some rows state a clone size, as once, few, many or a class for expanded clones.

>TRBV4-1|TRBJ2-1|.|TRBD2
CASSQDGSGRYNEQFF
TGCGCCAGCAGCCAAGATGGTAGCGGGAGGTACAATGAGCAGTTCTTC
>TRBV25-1|TRBJ2-2|.|.
CASKAGELFF
TGTGCCAGCAAAGCCGGGGAGCTGTTTTTT
>TRBV7-9|TRBJ1-4|.|.
CAGETTNEKLFF
TGTGCCGGAGAAACAACTAATGAAAAACTGTTTTTT
>TRBV27|TRBJ2-6|few|.
CASSLIGSGANVLTF
TGTGCCAGCAGTTTAATAGGGTCTGGGGCCAACGTCCTGACTTTC
>TRBV7-9|TRBJ2-1|.|TRBD1
CASSADRVFNEQFF
TGTGCCAGCAGCGCCGACAGGGTTTTCAATGAGCAGTTCTTC
>TRBV7-9|TRBJ2-5|.|.
CASSTPGAGETQYF
TGTGCCAGCAGCACCCCGGGGGCGGGGGAGACCCAGTACTTC
>TRBV7-9|TRBJ1-5|.|.
CASSAKGYNQPQHF
TGTGCCAGCAGCGCAAAGGGGTACAATCAGCCCCAGCATTTT
>TRBV28|TRBJ2-5|.|.
CASSPPGRGTQYF
TGTGCCAGCAGTCCCCCAGGGCGGGGGACCCAGTACTTC
>TRBV15|TRBJ2-3|.|TRBD2
CATSGVLAGSTDTQYF
TGTGCCACCAGCGGGGTTCTAGCGGGAAGCACAGATACGCAGTATTTT
>TRBV6-5|TRBJ2-6|.|TRBD2
CASSLPGGGANVLTF
TGTGCCAGCAGCCTCCCGGGGGGAGGGGCCAACGTCCTGACTTTC
>TRBV6-5|TRBJ2-3|.|.
CASRPDTQYF
TGTGCCAGCAGACCAGATACGCAGTATTTT
>TRBV27|TRBJ1-1|.|.
CASSFSGIMNTEAFF
TGTGCCAGCAGTTTCTCAGGGATTATGAACACTGAAGCTTTCTTT
>TRBV9|TRBJ2-2|.|TRBD1
CASSSQVGQSPRSTGELFF
TGTGCCAGCAGCTCCCAGGTGGGACAGAGTCCTCGGAGCACCGGGGAGCTGTTTTTT
>TRBV6-5|TRBJ2-3|.|.
CAAGLADTQYF
TGTGCCGCGGGCCTCGCAGATACGCAGTATTTT
>TRBV15|TRBJ2-7|.|.
CATSRGRTGFSEQYF
TGTGCCACCAGCAGAGGTCGAACAGGGTTTAGCGAGCAGTACTTC
>TRBV5-1|TRBJ2-5|.|.
CARSWETQYF
TGCGCCAGATCATGGGAGACCCAGTACTTC
>TRBV15|TRBJ2-7|.|TRBD2
CATSRASGSPYEQYF
TGTGCCACCAGCAGAGCTAGCGGGTCCCCCTACGAGCAGTACTTC
>TRBV4-1|TRBJ2-7|.|TRBD2
CASSPTSETYEQYF
TGCGCCAGCAGCCCCACTAGCGAGACCTACGAGCAGTACTTC
>TRBV7-3|TRBJ2-2|.|.
CASSSADKNTGELFF
TGTGCCAGCAGCTCAGCCGACAAGAACACCGGGGAGCTGTTTTTT
>TRBV6-5|TRBJ2-2|.|.
CASSYEVSGNTGELFF
TGTGCCAGCAGTTACGAAGTTAGCGGTAACACCGGGGAGCTGTTTTTT
>TRBV5-5|TRBJ2-7|.|TRBD1
CASSLSGGVSEQYF
TGTGCCAGCAGCTTGTCAGGGGGCGTCTCCGAGCAGTACTTC
>TRBV7-9|TRBJ1-2|.|TRBD1
CASSLAGTANYGYTF
TGTGCCAGCAGCTTAGCCGGGACAGCTAACTATGGCTACACCTTC
>TRBV4-1|TRBJ2-2|.|.
CASSQDLGRIPGELFF
TGCGCCAGCAGCCAAGATCTCGGGAGAATCCCCGGGGAGCTGTTTTTT
>TRBV7-6|TRBJ1-1|.|.
CASSLFLGNTEAFF
TGTGCCAGCAGCTTATTCTTGGGGAACACTGAAGCTTTCTTT
>TRBV9|TRBJ1-2|once|.
CASSVEPASGFSTPFHGYTF
TGTGCCAGCAGCGTAGAACCGGCCTCCGGATTTTCGACCCCTTTCCATGGCTACACCTTC
>TRBV7-8|TRBJ2-5|.|.
CASRITGMSRETQYF
TGTGCCAGCAGAATTACAGGGATGAGTAGGGAGACCCAGTACTTC
>TRBV18|TRBJ2-1|.|TRBD2
CANSMGLAGNEQFF
TGTGCCAACTCTATGGGACTAGCCGGCAATGAGCAGTTCTTC
>TRBV13|TRBJ2-7|.|.
CASSNSYEQYF
TGTGCCAGCAGCAACTCCTACGAGCAGTACTTC
>TRBV21-1|TRBJ2-1|.|.
CASLKKGRGWSSYNEQFF
TGTGCCAGCCTTAAGAAAGGGCGTGGGTGGAGCTCCTACAATGAGCAGTTCTTC
>TRBV6-5|TRBJ2-7|.|.
CASSSNSYEQYF
TGTGCCAGCAGTTCTAATTCTTACGAGCAGTACTTC
>TRBV9|TRBJ2-6|.|.
CASRDRSGANVLTF
TGTGCCAGCAGAGACAGGTCTGGGGCCAACGTCCTGACTTTC
>TRBV28|TRBJ2-3|.|TRBD2
CASSLGTSWSDTQYF
TGTGCCAGCAGTTTAGGGACTAGCTGGTCAGATACGCAGTATTTT
>TRBV5-4|TRBJ1-4|once|.
CASSSGREKLFF
TGTGCCAGCAGCTCGGGCCGGGAAAAACTGTTTTTT
>TRBV7-8|TRBJ2-7|once|.
CASSNTLTVYEQYF
TGTGCCAGCAGCAACACATTGACGGTATACGAGCAGTACTTC
>TRBV27|TRBJ2-3|.|.
CASSLSPGGTDTQYF
TGTGCCAGCAGTTTATCCCCAGGAGGCACAGATACGCAGTATTTT
>TRBV27|TRBJ2-7|.|TRBD1
CASSGPTGGYEQYF
TGTGCCAGCAGTGGTCCGACAGGGGGTTACGAGCAGTACTTC
>TRBV18|TRBJ2-7|.|TRBD2
CASSPGTGAGGSYEQYF
TGTGCCAGCTCACCCGGCACGGGGGCGGGAGGCTCTTACGAGCAGTACTTC
>TRBV11-2|TRBJ1-1|.|.
CASSLDVYSPNTEAFF
TGTGCCAGCAGCTTAGATGTATACAGCCCGAACACTGAAGCTTTCTTT
>TRBV4-3|TRBJ2-5|once|.
CASSLGLLGKETQYF
TGCGCCAGCAGCTTAGGACTCCTGGGGAAAGAGACCCAGTACTTC
>TRBV6-4|TRBJ2-1|once|TRBD1
CASRPRDRDDNEQFF
TGTGCCAGCAGACCCCGGGACAGGGATGACAATGAGCAGTTCTTC
>TRBV29-1|TRBJ2-7|once|TRBD1
CSVEGRTGGQSSYEQYF
TGCAGCGTTGAAGGACGCACTGGGGGACAGTCCTCCTACGAGCAGTACTTC